The 17 T cell receptor beta chains below come from one sample, sequenced in a study of blood T cells in healthy people across ages. The use of a sample-barcoded 5' primer and a J-beta primer mix characterized a second PCR of roughly 6 to 12 cycles. TCRdb fed the 5' RACE reads into MiXCR, producing one record per CDR3 protein. The sample shows about 1,400,000 distinct CDR3 sequences, approximately 40% of them seen only once. The source material was blood. The source of these receptors is a woman younger than 35 in good health.

This clonotype was detected only a few times. DNA for the CDR3: TGTGCCAGCAGTTTGGGGAGATCGCATCAGCCCCAGCATTTT. Protein: CASSLGRSHQPQHF. The chain joins TRBV12-3 or TRBV12-4 to TRBJ1-5; D call uncertain. The length of the CDR3 is 14 residues. Trimming cost V 3 bases and J 5 bases, with 11 bases left between them.

This clonotype was recorded at least ten times. The chain carries TRBV20-1 and TRBJ2-5; 11 nucleotides agree with TRBD2. There are 16 residues in the CDR3. Trimming cost V 8 bases and J 1 base; bases outside gene matches: 12. Germline CDR1 and CDR2: DFQATT and SNEGSKA (reference sequence). This CDR3 reads CSPLGGLAVFQETQYF. The CDR3 coding sequence is TGCAGTCCTCTTGGGGGACTAGCGGTTTTCCAAGAGACCCAGTACTTC.

This clonotype was observed at least ten times. The chain employs TRBV10-3 and TRBJ2-5; D possibly corresponds to TRBD1 (6 bases). V was cut by 8 bases and J by 5 bases, with 15 bases left in between. CDR1 is ENHRY, CDR2 SYGVKD, per germline. CDR3 length: 13 amino acids. The CDR3 spells CAIGRGSYETQYF. The CDR3 coding sequence is TGTGCCATCGGCAGGGGCTCCTACGAGACCCAGTACTTC.

The J gene is TRBJ1-2, the V gene TRBV6-6, with D perhaps TRBD1 (5 bases). The CDR3 length is 16 residues. From germline, CDR1 is MNHNY and CDR2 SVGAGI (reference sequence). V lost 2 bases, J lost 0 bases, and 13 bases lay in between. The CDR3 region is CASSYPIGAPNYGYTF. CDR3 DNA sequence: TGTGCCAGCAGTTACCCGATAGGGGCCCCTAACTATGGCTACACCTTC.

This clonotype was seen only a few times. The chain couples TRBV10-3 to TRBJ2-3; a weak D match, TRBD2 (6 bases). The CDR3 consists of 15 residues. With 10 bases removed from V and 2 bases from J, the gap between germline ends came to 19 bases. Per germline, CDR1 ENHRY and CDR2 SYGVKD. This CDR3 is CATTPYGGTTDTQYF. The CDR3 DNA follows: TGTGCCACCACCCCCTACGGGGGTACCACAGATACGCAGTATTTT.

The chain uses TRBV5-1 and TRBJ2-4; D unresolved. The end of the DNA fits TRBJ2-7 better, so the J call may be wrong. Germline values: CDR1 SGHRS, CDR2 YFSETQ. This CDR3 is 14 amino acids long. The CDR3 sequence is CASSLGWERYEQYF. The CDR3 nucleotides are TGCGCCAGCAGCTTGGGTTGGGAAAGGTACGAGCAGTACTTC.

The chain recombines TRBV28 with TRBJ2-7; weak D call: TRBD2 (6 bases). The length of the CDR3 is 16 residues. The germline gives CDR1 MDHEN, CDR2 SYDVKM. Trimming pared 3 bases from V and 2 bases from J, leaving 17 bases between. The CDR3 is CASSFQVGGNPYEQYF. For the CDR3, the DNA is TGTGCCAGCAGTTTCCAAGTCGGGGGAAACCCCTACGAGCAGTACTTC.

The chain is built from TRBV20-1 and TRBJ2-3; a weak D match, TRBD1 (6 bases). This CDR3 contains 15 residues. Between the trimmed V and J ends, which lost 6 bases and 1 base, there was a span of 17 bases. Germline CDR1 DFQATT, CDR2 SNEGSKA (reference sequence). The DNA for the CDR3 is TGCAGTGCCGTCCGGGACATGGGTCGCACAGATACGCAGTATTTT. It specifies CSAVRDMGRTDTQYF.

This sequence joins TRBV20-1 and TRBJ2-7; D gene unclear. Per germline, CDR1 DFQATT and CDR2 SNEGSKA (reference sequence). CDR3 size: 15 residues. Trimming removed 5 bases from V and 2 bases from J, with 19 bases in between. CDR3 amino acids: CSALPRGRTTYEQYF. The CDR3 bases are TGCAGTGCTCTTCCTCGAGGACGGACCACCTACGAGCAGTACTTC.

With regard to this clonotype: A junction end diverges from the germline sequence, so it may reflect a read error. This chain uses TRBV7-2 with TRBJ1-6; no clear D gene. Germline V gene data show CDR1 as SGHTA and CDR2 as FQGNSA. The CDR3 loop spans 17 amino acids. The DNA for the CDR3 is TGTGCCAGCAGCTTAGCGAGGGCGGGGAGCTATCATTCACCCCTCCACTTT. Protein sequence: CASSLARAGSYHSPLHF.

V is TRBV3-1 and J is TRBJ2-1; 8 positions match TRBD2. Trimming removed 3 bases from V and 1 base from J; junction bases left unmatched: 5. Germline V gene lookup returns CDR1 LGHDT and CDR2 YNNKEL (reference sequence). The CDR3 is 16 amino acids. This CDR3 reads CASSHQQRGSYNEQFF. The CDR3 coding sequence is TGTGCCAGCAGCCACCAACAGCGGGGGTCCTACAATGAGCAGTTCTTC.

The gene calls are TRBV5-8 and TRBJ2-3; 8 bases map to TRBD2. Germline loops: CDR1 SGHTS, CDR2 YDEGEE. There are 16 residues in the CDR3. With 2 bases clipped from V and 5 bases from J, the junction kept 10 bases outside the gene matches. For the CDR3, the DNA is TGTGCCAGCAGCTTCCCTGGACTAGCAGACGAAGATACGCAGTATTTT. It yields the protein CASSFPGLADEDTQYF.

In regard to this clonotype: The junction does not match germline at one end; this may be a read error. This sequence joins TRBV15 and TRBJ2-3; TRBD1 aligns across 8 bases. Germline loops: CDR1 LNHNV, CDR2 YYDKDF (reference sequence). CDR3 length equals 17 residues. The CDR3 nucleotides read TGTGCCACCAGCAGTGCCAGGACAGGGTGGAGCACAGATGCGCAGTATTTT. Protein product: CATSSARTGWSTDAQYF.

This clonotype has more than one count but fewer than ten. This chain joins TRBV20-1 and TRBJ1-6, with a tentative D call TRBD1 (5 bases). Germline lookup yields CDR1 DFQATT and CDR2 SNEGSKA (reference sequence). The CDR3 loop spans 16 amino acids. Trimming cost V 3 bases and J 5 bases, with 17 bases left between them. The CDR3 DNA follows: TGCAGTGCTAGGACCCCCGGGACGGGAGATAATTCACCCCTCCACTTT. It encodes CSARTPGTGDNSPLHF.

The chain recombines TRBV27 with TRBJ1-1, with unresolved D. V lost 3 bases and J 4 bases, leaving 12 bases between the germline ends. The CDR3 is 14 residues long. Germline V gene sequence: CDR1 MNHEY, CDR2 SMNVEV (reference sequence). CDR3 nucleotide sequence: TGTGCCAGCAGTTTCTTAAATACCCTCACTGAAGCTTTCTTT. Translation: CASSFLNTLTEAFF.

This clonotype was seen more than once but under ten times. J is TRBJ2-7 and V is TRBV3-1, with 7 nucleotides matching TRBD2. The CDR3 consists of 16 residues. Germline-derived CDR1 and CDR2 are LGHDT and YNNKEL (reference sequence). V was pared by 3 bases and J by 2 bases, with 10 bases of the junction left unmatched. CDR3 sequence (DNA): TGTGCCAGCAGCCAGGGGATCGAGCGGGGTCCCTACGAGCAGTACTTC. It encodes CASSQGIERGPYEQYF.

The chain employs TRBV9 and TRBJ2-3, with D maybe TRBD2 (6 bases). V lost 7 bases and J 2 bases, leaving 17 bases between the germline ends. The CDR3 has 15 residues. Germline CDR1 and CDR2: SGDLS and YYNGEE. CDR3 coding DNA: TGTGCCAGCTCCGAGGGCGGGACGACCACAGATACGCAGTATTTT. This gives the protein CASSEGGTTTDTQYF.